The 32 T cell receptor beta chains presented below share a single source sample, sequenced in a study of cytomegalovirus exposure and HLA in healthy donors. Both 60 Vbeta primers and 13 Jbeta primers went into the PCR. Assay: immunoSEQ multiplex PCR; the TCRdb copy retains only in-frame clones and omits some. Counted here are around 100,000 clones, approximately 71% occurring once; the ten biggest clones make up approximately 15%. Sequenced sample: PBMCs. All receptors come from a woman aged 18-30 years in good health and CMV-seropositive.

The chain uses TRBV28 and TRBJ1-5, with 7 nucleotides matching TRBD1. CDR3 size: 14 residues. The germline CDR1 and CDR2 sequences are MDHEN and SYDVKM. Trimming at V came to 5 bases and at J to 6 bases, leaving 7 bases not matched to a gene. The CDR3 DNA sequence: TGTGCCAGCAGTGCGACAGGGTGGCGTCAGCCCCAGCATTTT. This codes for CASSATGWRQPQHF.

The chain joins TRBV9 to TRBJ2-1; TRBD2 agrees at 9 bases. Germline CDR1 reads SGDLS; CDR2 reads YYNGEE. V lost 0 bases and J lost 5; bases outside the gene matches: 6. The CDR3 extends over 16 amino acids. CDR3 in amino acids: CASSVGGGRANNEQFF. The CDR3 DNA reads TGTGCCAGCAGCGTAGGAGGCGGGAGGGCCAACAATGAGCAGTTCTTC.

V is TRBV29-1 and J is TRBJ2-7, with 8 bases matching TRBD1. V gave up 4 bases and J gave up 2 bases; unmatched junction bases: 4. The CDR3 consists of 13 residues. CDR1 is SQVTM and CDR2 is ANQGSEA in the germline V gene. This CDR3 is CSVGGQGTYEQYF. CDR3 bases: TGCAGCGTTGGAGGACAGGGTACCTACGAGCAGTACTTC.

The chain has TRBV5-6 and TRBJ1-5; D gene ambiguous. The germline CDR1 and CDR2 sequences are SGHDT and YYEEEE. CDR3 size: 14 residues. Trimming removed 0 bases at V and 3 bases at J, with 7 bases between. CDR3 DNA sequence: TGTGCCAGCAGCTTGGGACTGAACAATCAGCCCCAGCATTTT. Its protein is CASSLGLNNQPQHF.

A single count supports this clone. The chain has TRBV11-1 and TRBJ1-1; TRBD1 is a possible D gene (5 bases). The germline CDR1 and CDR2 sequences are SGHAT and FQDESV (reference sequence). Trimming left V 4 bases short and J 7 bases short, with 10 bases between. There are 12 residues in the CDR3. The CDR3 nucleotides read TGTGCCAGCAGCTCGACAGCACATGAAGCTTTCTTT. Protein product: CASSSTAHEAFF.

CDR3 protein: CASSSEGARTEAFF. The CDR3 bases are TGTGCCAGCAGCTCCGAGGGGGCGCGGACTGAAGCTTTCTTT. V usage is TRBV7-9 and J usage is TRBJ1-1, with 7 bases matching TRBD1. V dropped 4 bases and J dropped 5; count of bases not matched to a gene: 7. In germline, CDR1 is SEHNR, CDR2 FQNEAQ (reference sequence). This CDR3 is 14 amino acids long.

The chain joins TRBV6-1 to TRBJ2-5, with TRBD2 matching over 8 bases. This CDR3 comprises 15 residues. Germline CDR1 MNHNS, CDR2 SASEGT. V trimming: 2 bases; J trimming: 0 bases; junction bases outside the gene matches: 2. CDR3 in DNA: TGTGCCAGCAGTGAACTAGCGGGCAACCAAGAGACCCAGTACTTC. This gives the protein CASSELAGNQETQYF.

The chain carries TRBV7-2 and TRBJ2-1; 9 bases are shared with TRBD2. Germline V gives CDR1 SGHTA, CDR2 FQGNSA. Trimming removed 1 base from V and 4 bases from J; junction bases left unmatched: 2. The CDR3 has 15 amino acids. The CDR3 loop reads CASSLELAGYNEQFF. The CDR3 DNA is TGTGCCAGCAGCTTAGAACTAGCGGGTTACAATGAGCAGTTCTTC.

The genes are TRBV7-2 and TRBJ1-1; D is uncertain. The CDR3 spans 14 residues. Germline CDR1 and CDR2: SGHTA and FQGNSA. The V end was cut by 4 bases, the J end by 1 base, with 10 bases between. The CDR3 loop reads CASSSFDTNTEAFF. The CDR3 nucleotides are TGTGCCAGCAGCTCCTTTGACACGAACACTGAAGCTTTCTTT.

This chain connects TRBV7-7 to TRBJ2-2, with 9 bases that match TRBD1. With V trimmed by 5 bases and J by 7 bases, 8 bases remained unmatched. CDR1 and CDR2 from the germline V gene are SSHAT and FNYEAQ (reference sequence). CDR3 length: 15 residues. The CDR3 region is CASSVGQGKVGELFF. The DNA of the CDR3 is TGTGCCAGCAGCGTGGGACAGGGTAAAGTCGGGGAGCTGTTTTTT.

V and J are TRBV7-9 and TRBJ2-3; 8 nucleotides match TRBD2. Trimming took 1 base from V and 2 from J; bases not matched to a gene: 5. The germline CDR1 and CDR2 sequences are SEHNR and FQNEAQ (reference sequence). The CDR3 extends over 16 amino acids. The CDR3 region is CASSLGARGDTDTQYF. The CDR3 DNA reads TGTGCCAGCAGCTTAGGGGCGCGGGGGGACACAGATACGCAGTATTTT.

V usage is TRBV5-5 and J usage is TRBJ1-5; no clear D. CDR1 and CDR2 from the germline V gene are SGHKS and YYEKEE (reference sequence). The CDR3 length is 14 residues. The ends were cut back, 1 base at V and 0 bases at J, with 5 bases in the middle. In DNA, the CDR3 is TGTGCCAGCAGCTTGTATTATAGCAATCAGCCCCAGCATTTT. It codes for CASSLYYSNQPQHF.

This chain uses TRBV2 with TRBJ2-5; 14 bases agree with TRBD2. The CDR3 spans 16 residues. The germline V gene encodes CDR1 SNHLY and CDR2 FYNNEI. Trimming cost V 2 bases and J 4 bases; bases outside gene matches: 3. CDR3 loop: CASSETGLAGGETQYF. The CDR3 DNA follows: TGTGCCAGCAGTGAAACAGGACTAGCGGGAGGAGAGACCCAGTACTTC.

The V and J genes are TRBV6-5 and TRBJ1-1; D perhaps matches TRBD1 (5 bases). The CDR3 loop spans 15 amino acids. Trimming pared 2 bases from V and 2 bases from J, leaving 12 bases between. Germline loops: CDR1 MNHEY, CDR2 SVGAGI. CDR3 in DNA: TGTGCCAGCAGTTACGCGGGGCGGGGAAACACTGAAGCTTTCTTT. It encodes CASSYAGRGNTEAFF.

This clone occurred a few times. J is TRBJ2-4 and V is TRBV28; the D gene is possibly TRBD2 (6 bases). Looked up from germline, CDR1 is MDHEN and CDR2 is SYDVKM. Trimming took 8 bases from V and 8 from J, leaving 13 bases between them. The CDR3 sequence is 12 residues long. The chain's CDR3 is CASLGGTDIQYF. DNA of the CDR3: TGTGCCAGCCTGGGCGGGACGGACATTCAGTACTTC.

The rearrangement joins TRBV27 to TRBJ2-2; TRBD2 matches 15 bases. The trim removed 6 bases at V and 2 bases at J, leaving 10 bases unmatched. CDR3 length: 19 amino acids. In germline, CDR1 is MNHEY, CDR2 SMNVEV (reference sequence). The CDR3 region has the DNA TGTGCCAGCAGAACTCACGGACTAGCGGGAGGGCGTAACACCGGGGAGCTGTTTTTT. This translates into CASRTHGLAGGRNTGELFF.

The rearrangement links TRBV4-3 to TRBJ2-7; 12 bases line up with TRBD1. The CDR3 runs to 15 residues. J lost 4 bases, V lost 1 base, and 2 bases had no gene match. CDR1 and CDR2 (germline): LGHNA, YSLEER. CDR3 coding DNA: TGCGCCAGCAGCCAAGGGGACAGGGGGCGATACGAGCAGTACTTC. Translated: CASSQGDRGRYEQYF.

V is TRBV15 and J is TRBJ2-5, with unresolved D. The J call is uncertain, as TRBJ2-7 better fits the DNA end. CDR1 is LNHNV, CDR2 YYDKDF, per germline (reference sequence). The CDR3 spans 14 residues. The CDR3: CATSSRGLFYEQYF. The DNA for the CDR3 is TGTGCCACCAGCTCCCGTGGGCTTTTCTACGAGCAGTACTTC.

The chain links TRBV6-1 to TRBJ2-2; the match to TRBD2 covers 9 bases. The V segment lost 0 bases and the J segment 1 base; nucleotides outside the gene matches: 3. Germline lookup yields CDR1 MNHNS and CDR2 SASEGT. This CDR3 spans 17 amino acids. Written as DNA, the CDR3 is TGTGCCAGCAGTGAAGCGCTAGCGGGGCGGAACACCGGGGAGCTGTTTTTT. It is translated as CASSEALAGRNTGELFF.

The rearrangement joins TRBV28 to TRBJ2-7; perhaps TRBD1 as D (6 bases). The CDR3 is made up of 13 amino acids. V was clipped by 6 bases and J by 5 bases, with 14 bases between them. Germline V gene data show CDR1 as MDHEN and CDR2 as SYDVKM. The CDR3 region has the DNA TGTGCCAGCAGAGATACAGGGCCCCACGAGCAGTACTTC. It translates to CASRDTGPHEQYF.

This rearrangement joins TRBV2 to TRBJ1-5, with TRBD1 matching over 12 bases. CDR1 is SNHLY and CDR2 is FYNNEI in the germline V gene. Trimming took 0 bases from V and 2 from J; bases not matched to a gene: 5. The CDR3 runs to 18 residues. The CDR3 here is CASSEARGQGAGNQPQHF. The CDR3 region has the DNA TGTGCCAGCAGTGAAGCGCGGGGACAGGGGGCAGGCAATCAGCCCCAGCATTTT.

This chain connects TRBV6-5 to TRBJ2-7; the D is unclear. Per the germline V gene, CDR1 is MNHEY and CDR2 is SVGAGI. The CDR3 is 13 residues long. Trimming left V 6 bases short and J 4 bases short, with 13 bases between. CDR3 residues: CASRRQSFYEQYF. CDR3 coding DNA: TGTGCCAGCAGGAGGCAGAGCTTTTACGAGCAGTACTTC.

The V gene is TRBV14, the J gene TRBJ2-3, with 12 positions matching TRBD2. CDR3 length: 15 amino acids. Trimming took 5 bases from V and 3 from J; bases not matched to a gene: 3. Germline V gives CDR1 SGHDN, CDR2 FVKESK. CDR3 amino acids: CASSSSGRVTDTQYF. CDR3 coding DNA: TGTGCCAGCAGCTCTAGCGGGAGGGTTACAGATACGCAGTATTTT.

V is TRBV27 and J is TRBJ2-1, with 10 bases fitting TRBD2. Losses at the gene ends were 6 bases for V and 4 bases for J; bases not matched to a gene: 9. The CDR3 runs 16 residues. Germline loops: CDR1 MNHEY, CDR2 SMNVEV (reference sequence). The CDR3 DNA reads TGTGCCAGCAGAGCTTCGACTAGCGGGTCTTACAATGAGCAGTTCTTC. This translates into CASRASTSGSYNEQFF.

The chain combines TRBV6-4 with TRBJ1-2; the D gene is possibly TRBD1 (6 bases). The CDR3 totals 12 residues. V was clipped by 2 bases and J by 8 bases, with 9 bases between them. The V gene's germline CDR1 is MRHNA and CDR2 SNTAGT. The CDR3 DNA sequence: TGTGCCAGCAGTGACGGGGGGGCCGGCTACACCTTC. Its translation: CASSDGGAGYTF.

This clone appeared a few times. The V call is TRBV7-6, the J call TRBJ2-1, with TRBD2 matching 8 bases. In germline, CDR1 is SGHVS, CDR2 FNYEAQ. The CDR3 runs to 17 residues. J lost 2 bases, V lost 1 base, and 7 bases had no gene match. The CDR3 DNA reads TGTGCCAGCAGCTTAGAGGTGCGGGAGGTCACCTACAATGAGCAGTTCTTC. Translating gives CASSLEVREVTYNEQFF. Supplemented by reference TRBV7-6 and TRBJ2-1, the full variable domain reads GAGVSQSPRYKVTKRGQDVALRCDPISGHVSLYWYRQALGQGPEFLTYFNYEAQQDKSGLPNDRFSAERPEGSISTLTIQRTEQRDSAMYRCASSLEVREVTYNEQFFGPGTRLTVL.

Here the CDR3 DNA reads TGTGCCAGCAGTTCCTATCCGAATCAGCCCCAGCATTTT. It specifies CASSSYPNQPQHF. The J gene is TRBJ1-5, the V gene TRBV27; D unresolved. Germline CDR1 reads MNHEY; CDR2 reads SMNVEV (reference sequence). The CDR3 covers 13 residues. The germline V and J ends were trimmed by 4 bases and 4 bases, with 8 bases remaining between them.

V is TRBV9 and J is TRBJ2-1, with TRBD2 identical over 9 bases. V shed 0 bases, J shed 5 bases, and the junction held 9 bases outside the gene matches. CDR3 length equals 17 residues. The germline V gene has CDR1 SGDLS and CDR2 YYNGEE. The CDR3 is CASSVATKTSGNNEQFF. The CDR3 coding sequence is TGTGCCAGCAGCGTAGCTACAAAGACTAGCGGAAACAATGAGCAGTTCTTC.

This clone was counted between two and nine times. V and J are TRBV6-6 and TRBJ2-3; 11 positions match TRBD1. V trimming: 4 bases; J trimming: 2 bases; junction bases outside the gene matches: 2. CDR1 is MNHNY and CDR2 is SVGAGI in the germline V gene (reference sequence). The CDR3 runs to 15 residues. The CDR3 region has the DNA TGTGCCAGCAGTTCGGGACAGGGGGTCACAGATACGCAGTATTTT. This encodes CASSSGQGVTDTQYF.

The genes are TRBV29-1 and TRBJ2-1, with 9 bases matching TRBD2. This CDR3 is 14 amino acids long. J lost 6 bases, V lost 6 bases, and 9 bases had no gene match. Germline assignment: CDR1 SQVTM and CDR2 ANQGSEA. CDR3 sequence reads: CSVTLAGASNEQFF. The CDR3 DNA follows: TGCAGCGTGACCTTAGCGGGAGCCAGCAATGAGCAGTTCTTC.

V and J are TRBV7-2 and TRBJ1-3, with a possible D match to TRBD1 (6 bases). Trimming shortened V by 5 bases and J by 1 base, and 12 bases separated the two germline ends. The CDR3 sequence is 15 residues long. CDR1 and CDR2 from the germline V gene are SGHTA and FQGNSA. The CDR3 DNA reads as TGTGCCAGCAGCCCCGGGACATCTTCTGGAAACACCATATATTTT. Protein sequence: CASSPGTSSGNTIYF.

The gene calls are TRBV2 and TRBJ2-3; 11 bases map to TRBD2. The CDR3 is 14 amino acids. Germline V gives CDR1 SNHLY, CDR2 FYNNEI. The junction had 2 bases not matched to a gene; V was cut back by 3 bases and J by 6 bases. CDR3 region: CASSDASGGDTQYF. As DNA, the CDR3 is TGTGCCAGCAGTGACGCTAGCGGGGGGGATACGCAGTATTTT.